The entry below describes one T cell receptor beta chain. Its recognized antigen is unknown. Base qualities are missing; no much larger clone stands one base away. The CDR3 goes from the cysteine to the phenylalanine over 14 residues. Only the CDR3 part of the read is kept: 42 bases, read in frame from the first base. V and J are truncated by 7 bases and 4 bases respectively, leaving an intervening sequence of 16 bases. The CDR1 and CDR2 encoded by the germline V gene (reference sequence) are LNHDA and SQIVND. This sample is part of a study of Ad26.COV2.S vaccination and SARS-CoV-2 variants (dated by TCRdb to the early 2020s). As for the study more broadly: Donors in the vaccine arm were drawn from COV1001, a phase I-IIa trial of Ad26.COV2.S in healthy adults that was multicentre, randomized, double-blind and placebo-controlled. Dosing of Ad26.COV2.S was intramuscular, at either 5x10^10 or 1x10^11 viral particles, delivered as one shot or as two shots spaced 56 days apart. Trial participants were randomized into five groups of five, in which low-dose or high-dose Ad26.COV2.S was given once or twice, or placebo was given on both occasions. Blinding of investigators to trial group allocation was maintained during experiments and outcome assessment. The TCR-sequenced set comprised approximately 32 samples: approximately 19 Ad26.COV2.S vaccine recipients, 5 placebo recipients and 8 SARS-CoV-2 convalescent individuals. The specificity and breadth of SARS-CoV-2-reactive T cell receptors after Ad26.COV2.S vaccination were assessed by TCRbeta repertoire sequencing. Overall study outcomes, separate from this receptor: Higher spike-specific TCR breadth was observed in Ad26.COV2.S recipients than in placebo recipients (P = 0.0014). The authors noted that total T cell responses may have been underestimated by the TCR breadth and depth analyses. Comparable non-spike TCR breadth was observed between vaccine and placebo recipients, consistent with only spike being contained in the vaccine. After vaccination, substantial breadth of spike-specific CD8+ and CD4+ T cell responses was reported. The study lacked the statistical power to compare responses across vaccine doses or regimens.

The immunoSEQ Assay was used to sequence TCRbeta CDR3 regions. After extraction, genomic DNA underwent amplification by bias-controlled multiplex PCR, followed by high-throughput sequencing. The authors' pipeline ran thus. To quantify the absolute abundance of every unique TCRbeta CDR3 region, sequences were collapsed and filtered. T cell fraction was estimated by normalizing TCRbeta template counts to usable DNA, which was measured by amplifying reference genes present in all nucleated cells. Repertoire TCRs were annotated as SARS-CoV-2-specific when V gene, CDR3 amino acid sequence and J gene were exactly matched to a known reactive TCR set. The reference SARS-CoV-2 TCR set came from MIRA and was filtered for enrichment in COVID-19-positive ImmuneCODE repertoires, removing public or cross-reactive TCRs. Using the MIRA antigens, annotated TCRs were further analysed by specific ORF or by position within an ORF. Breadth was defined as annotated unique rearrangements over total unique productive rearrangements; depth was the summed frequency of those rearrangements. Group comparisons of TCR breadth used two-sided Wilcoxon rank-sum tests. TCRdb mirrors the immuneACCESS table, restricted to in-frame sequences. Some clones are absent from its copies; in checked studies, under half trace to an unresolved V gene, and the reason for the others is unknown. V and J calls and clone size are given by that table; D and trimming were obtained from the DNA. The sample table records 350,000 to 450,000 clones; 92% of these occur just once. 1.5% to 2% of the sample lies in the top ten.

The treatment or condition label for this specimen denotes: 15 to 20 received Ad26.COV2.S at low or high dose, single or two shots; several received placebo; per-sample allocation not given. For vaccine and placebo recipients, repertoires were sequenced using samples collected on day 63 after the first injection. Between 29 July and 7 August 2020, Cohort 1b enrolled 20 to 30 adults aged 18-55 years at one site in Boston, USA. Ad26.COV2.S was a replication-incompetent adenovirus type 26 vector expressing a prefusion-stabilized SARS-CoV-2 spike protein from the original Wuhan strain. This clonotype was obtained from a person between 18 and 60 years old who received the Ad26.COV2.S COVID-19 vaccine or a placebo. Rearrangement joined TRBV19 to TRBJ1-1; the D gene assignment is ambiguous. Sequenced here: peripheral blood, sampled in a trial of Ad26.COV2.S vaccine versus placebo. This receptor carries the CDR3 CASNEDDLGTEAFF. The nucleotide sequence is TGTGCCAGTAACGAAGACGACCTGGGCACTGAAGCTTTCTTT.